This passage covers 32 T cell receptor beta chains from one sample sequenced in a study of cytomegalovirus exposure and HLA in healthy donors. With 60 Vbeta and 13 Jbeta primers, the PCR was carried out. Clones were read by immunoSEQ multiplex PCR, and TCRdb kept only the in-frame ones, dropping some. The sample includes some 120,000 clones, more than 70% of them seen just once. The sequenced material came from PBMCs. These receptors all come from a human donor in good health.

The rearrangement links TRBV28 to TRBJ2-5; D is unclear. V lost 5 bases and J lost 2, with 15 bases in between. This CDR3 spans 15 amino acids. Germline V CDR1 and CDR2: MDHEN, SYDVKM. The DNA for the CDR3 is TGTGCCAGCAGTCAACCCCCCACTGATCAAGAGACCCAGTACTTC. It yields the protein CASSQPPTDQETQYF.

Worth noting for this clone: This sample includes further DNA sequences coding for the same CDR3. This sequence joins TRBV19 and TRBJ2-7, with 7 bases identical to TRBD2. J lost 1 base, V lost 6 bases, and 6 bases had no gene match. Per the germline V gene, CDR1 is LNHDA and CDR2 is SQIVND (reference sequence). The CDR3 spans 14 residues. The CDR3 here is CASRRLATSYEQYF. CDR3 DNA sequence: TGTGCCAGTAGGAGACTAGCTACGTCCTACGAGCAGTACTTC.

This clone was detected only a few times. CDR3 coding DNA: TGTGCCAGCAGCTTGACTGAGTGGCACGAGCAGTACTTC. The encoded protein is CASSLTEWHEQYF. The J gene is TRBJ2-7, the V gene TRBV7-9; D is uncertain. The ends were cut back, 3 bases at V and 5 bases at J, with 11 bases in the middle. The CDR3 has 13 amino acids. CDR1 is SEHNR and CDR2 is FQNEAQ in the germline V gene (reference sequence).

This clone was observed a single time. J is TRBJ1-2 and V is TRBV9; 12 nucleotides agree with TRBD1. Germline V gene sequence: CDR1 SGDLS, CDR2 YYNGEE. The CDR3 consists of 15 residues. With 4 bases clipped from V and 8 bases from J, the junction kept 9 bases outside the gene matches. The CDR3, as DNA: TGTGCCAGCAGCTTTGACGGGACAGGGGGCCGCGGCTACACCTTC. Its protein product is CASSFDGTGGRGYTF. The whole variable domain, remainder taken from reference TRBV9 and TRBJ1-2, is DSGVTQTPKHLITATGQRVTLRCSPRSGDLSVYWYQQSLDQGLQFLIQYYNGEERAKGNILERFSAQQFPDLHSELNLSSLELGDSALYFCASSFDGTGGRGYTFGSGTRLTVV.

The chain couples TRBV4-1 to TRBJ1-1; 11 bases align to TRBD1. This CDR3 spans 16 amino acids. The V and J ends lost 1 base and 4 bases, in that order; junction bases with no gene match: 5. The V gene's germline CDR1 is MGHRA and CDR2 YSYEKL. The CDR3 sequence is CASSQGDRGVGTEAFF. The CDR3 DNA reads TGCGCCAGCAGCCAAGGGGACAGGGGGGTTGGCACTGAAGCTTTCTTT.

V usage is TRBV7-9 and J usage is TRBJ1-2, with TRBD1 identical over 7 bases. Germline V gene lookup returns CDR1 SEHNR and CDR2 FQNEAQ (reference sequence). The J segment lost 8 bases and the V segment lost 4 bases, leaving 7 bases of the junction unmatched. The CDR3 consists of 13 residues. CDR3 DNA: TGTGCCAGCAGCTCCTATACAGGGGAGGGCTACACCTTC. It encodes CASSSYTGEGYTF.

The CDR3 is CASSSREQTSGYTF. For the CDR3, the DNA is TGTGCCAGCAGCTCGAGGGAACAGACCAGCGGCTACACCTTC. The chain uses TRBV5-8 and TRBJ1-2; D not resolved. V lost 3 bases and J lost 8, with 17 bases in between. The CDR3 contains 14 residues. Germline V CDR1 and CDR2: SGHTS, YDEGEE.

The chain couples TRBV27 to TRBJ2-1, with TRBD1 as a possible D gene (6 bases). The CDR3 covers 13 residues. In germline, CDR1 is MNHEY, CDR2 SMNVEV (reference sequence). The V and J ends lost 7 bases and 7 bases respectively, with 14 bases between them. The CDR3 region is CASTYRVGNEQFF. The CDR3, as DNA: TGTGCCAGCACATACAGGGTCGGTAATGAGCAGTTCTTC.

This clone was seen more than once but under ten times. This chain uses TRBV19 with TRBJ1-5; 7 nucleotides match TRBD1. Germline loops: CDR1 LNHDA, CDR2 SQIVND (reference sequence). The CDR3 has 15 amino acids. Unmatched junction bases numbered 5, after V lost 3 bases and J lost 3 bases. This CDR3 is CASSISGQHNQPQHF. CDR3 nucleotides: TGTGCCAGTAGTATCTCGGGACAGCACAATCAGCCCCAGCATTTT.

This clone was recorded once. Compared with germline, one end of the junction differs, possibly owing to a read error. This CDR3 is CASSKDRGAYNPPLHF. The CDR3 nucleotides read TGCGCCAGCAGCAAGGACAGGGGCGCCTATAATCCACCCCTCCACTTT. The chain combines TRBV5-1 with TRBJ1-6; 9 bases are a match to TRBD1. This CDR3 is built from 16 residues. CDR1 and CDR2 (germline): SGHRS, YFSETQ.

Here the CDR3 DNA reads TGTGCCAGCAGGTGGGACAGGGGATGTCAGCCCCAGCATTTT. It translates to CASRWDRGCQPQHF. The chain employs TRBV21-1 and TRBJ1-5; the table calls TRBD1, which could not be checked here. TRBV21-1 is noted as a pseudogene. The CDR3 sequence is 14 residues long.

This clone was seen once. CDR3 amino acids: CASRRLAGPPGTDTQYF. The CDR3 DNA reads TGTGCCAGCAGAAGACTAGCGGGCCCCCCAGGGACAGATACGCAGTATTTT. The rearrangement links TRBV7-9 to TRBJ2-3, with TRBD2 identical over 10 bases. CDR3 length: 17 amino acids. Trimming at V came to 6 bases and at J to 3 bases, leaving 12 bases not matched to a gene. The V gene's germline CDR1 is SEHNR and CDR2 FQNEAQ (reference sequence).

This chain uses TRBV7-9 with TRBJ1-6; 10 nucleotides line up with TRBD1. J gave up 9 bases and V 6 bases, and 5 bases lay outside the gene matches. CDR1 and CDR2 from the germline V gene are SEHNR and FQNEAQ (reference sequence). This CDR3 comprises 14 residues. CDR3 in DNA: TGTGCCAGCAGTGAGGGACAGGGGTCTTCACCCCTCCACTTT. It codes for CASSEGQGSSPLHF.

This clone showed up just once. This sequence joins TRBV5-6 and TRBJ2-1; a weak D match, TRBD1 (6 bases). The CDR3 length is 15 residues. The germline CDR1 and CDR2 sequences are SGHDT and YYEEEE. Trimming removed 4 bases at V and 4 bases at J, with 15 bases between. CDR3 in amino acids: CASSPTDRRYNEQFF. The CDR3 DNA follows: TGTGCCAGCAGCCCTACTGACAGGAGATACAATGAGCAGTTCTTC.

The chain recombines TRBV28 with TRBJ2-7; 7 bases line up with TRBD1. The CDR3 extends over 15 amino acids. Germline V gene sequence: CDR1 MDHEN, CDR2 SYDVKM. With 4 bases clipped from V and 2 bases from J, the junction kept 8 bases outside the gene matches. The CDR3, as DNA: TGTGCCAGCAGTTCCGGGACAGCCAATACCTACGAGCAGTACTTC. Translated: CASSSGTANTYEQYF.

This sequence joins TRBV4-2 and TRBJ2-2; tentative D call: TRBD2 (7 bases). The V end was cut by 5 bases, the J end by 2 bases, with 21 bases between. Germline assignment: CDR1 LGHNA and CDR2 YNFKEQ. The CDR3 is 18 amino acids. The CDR3: CASSRGGGGGENTGELFF. The CDR3 DNA sequence: TGTGCCAGCAGCAGAGGGGGAGGGGGTGGGGAAAACACCGGGGAGCTGTTTTTT.

The genes are TRBV2 and TRBJ1-1; 7 bases match TRBD1. The CDR3 loop spans 11 amino acids. J gave up 10 bases and V 6 bases, and 5 bases lay outside the gene matches. The germline V gene has CDR1 SNHLY and CDR2 FYNNEI. The DNA of the CDR3 is TGTGCCAGCAGCGAGGACAGGCGAGCTTTCTTT. It specifies CASSEDRRAFF.

V usage is TRBV27 and J usage is TRBJ1-2, with 8 bases that match TRBD1. Germline trimming cut 6 bases from V and 8 bases from J; bases unmatched to any gene: 14. Germline values: CDR1 MNHEY, CDR2 SMNVEV (reference sequence). This CDR3 is 15 amino acids long. The CDR3 reads CASSTWGQGAEGYTF. CDR3 coding DNA: TGTGCCAGCAGCACCTGGGGTCAGGGGGCGGAGGGCTACACCTTC.

This clone was counted a few times. V usage is TRBV4-1 and J usage is TRBJ1-2; D perhaps matches TRBD1 (6 bases). The length of the CDR3 is 11 residues. Germline values: CDR1 MGHRA, CDR2 YSYEKL. Trimming took off 7 bases at V and 8 bases at J, with 11 bases between the two ends. The CDR3 loop is CASKGGGGYTF. The CDR3 DNA reads TGCGCCAGCAAAGGTGGGGGCGGCTACACCTTC.

On this clone: A read error may produce the germline difference seen at one junction end. This chain connects TRBV11-2 to TRBJ2-5; D unclear. The CDR3 extends over 11 amino acids. In germline, CDR1 is SGHAT, CDR2 FQNNGV. In DNA, the CDR3 is TGTGCCAGCAGCTTGCAAGAGAACCAGTACTTC. Its protein is CASSLQENQYF.

The genes are TRBV4-2 and TRBJ1-2, with 9 bases aligning to TRBD1. Germline CDR1 reads LGHNA; CDR2 reads YNFKEQ. V was clipped by 5 bases and J by 3 bases; unmatched bases: 7. The CDR3 covers 15 residues. CDR3 region: CASSLYRTGDYGYTF. The DNA of the CDR3 is TGTGCCAGCAGCTTGTATAGGACAGGGGACTATGGCTACACCTTC.

The gene calls are TRBV18 and TRBJ2-7; 9 positions match TRBD1. Germline CDR1 and CDR2: KGHSH and LQKENI. The CDR3 extends over 15 amino acids. V was clipped by 3 bases and J by 3 bases; unmatched bases: 6. DNA for the CDR3: TGTGCCAGCTCACCTAACCCGGGACAGGGCTACGAGCAGTACTTC. It encodes CASSPNPGQGYEQYF.

The chain links TRBV10-3 to TRBJ2-7; a weak D match, TRBD1 (6 bases). The germline V gene encodes CDR1 ENHRY and CDR2 SYGVKD. The CDR3 consists of 13 residues. V was pared by 6 bases and J by 6 bases, with 15 bases between. The CDR3 loop reads CAISTGSPLEQYF. The DNA for the CDR3 is TGTGCCATCAGCACAGGGAGTCCCCTCGAGCAGTACTTC.

The chain uses TRBV7-3 and TRBJ1-4; no firm D call. This CDR3 has 14 amino acids. Germline-derived CDR1 and CDR2 are SGHTA and FQGTGA. V was pared by 5 bases and J by 8 bases, with 15 bases between. Written as DNA, the CDR3 is TGTGCCAGCAGCCCCACCGGGGTTGGCGAAAAACTGTTTTTT. Protein product: CASSPTGVGEKLFF.

This chain connects TRBV2 to TRBJ2-1; D might be TRBD2 (5 bases). Germline assignment: CDR1 SNHLY and CDR2 FYNNEI. The CDR3 runs 12 residues. Deletions cut 5 bases from V and 9 bases from J, with 11 bases between. CDR3 nucleotides: TGTGCCAGCAGTCCAACTAGAGGTGAGCAGTTCTTC. It translates to CASSPTRGEQFF.

The gene calls are TRBV4-1 and TRBJ2-5, with D perhaps TRBD1 (6 bases). TRBJ2-7 explains the end of the DNA better; the J call may be wrong. Germline-derived CDR1 and CDR2 are MGHRA and YSYEKL. There are 15 residues in the CDR3. CDR3 sequence reads: CASSPDSLVSYEQYF. In nucleotides, the CDR3 is TGCGCCAGCAGCCCGGACAGCCTAGTCTCCTACGAGCAGTACTTC.

In its sample, this clone was seen a few times. V and J are TRBV10-3 and TRBJ1-4, with 8 nucleotides matching TRBD1. Germline V gene lookup returns CDR1 ENHRY and CDR2 SYGVKD. Trimming took 3 bases from V and 5 from J; bases not matched to a gene: 8. This CDR3 has 16 residues. This chain's CDR3 is CAISDTAGGSNEKLFF. The CDR3 nucleotides are TGTGCCATCAGTGATACGGCAGGGGGCTCCAATGAAAAACTGTTTTTT.

The chain combines TRBV13 with TRBJ2-2; D unclear. CDR1 and CDR2 (germline): PRHDT, FYEKMQ (reference sequence). The CDR3 runs to 12 residues. The germline V and J ends were trimmed by 1 base and 6 bases, with 3 bases remaining between them. The CDR3 reads CASSLEPGELFF. CDR3 sequence (DNA): TGTGCCAGCAGCTTAGAGCCCGGGGAGCTGTTTTTT.

This clone showed up just a few times. The chain links TRBV19 to TRBJ1-5, with 9 bases lining up with TRBD1. Trimming cost V 11 bases and J 7 bases; bases outside gene matches: 12. CDR1 and CDR2 (germline): LNHDA, SQIVND (reference sequence). The CDR3 consists of 14 residues. The CDR3 bases are TGTGCCGCCGCCCGGGACAGGGTTGGGCAGCCCCAGCATTTT. Protein product: CAAARDRVGQPQHF. The entire variable domain, with the rest obtained from reference TRBV19 and TRBJ1-5, is as follows: DGGITQSPKYLFRKEGQNVTLSCEQNLNHDAMYWYRQDPGQGLRLIYYSQIVNDFQKGDIAEGYSVSREKKESFPLTVTSAQKNPTAFYLCAAARDRVGQPQHFGDGTRLSIL.

CDR3 sequence (DNA): TGTGCCAGCAGCTCGACAGGGATCTCCTCCTACAATGAGCAGTTCTTC. Amino acid sequence: CASSSTGISSYNEQFF. The gene calls are TRBV7-9 and TRBJ2-1; 7 positions agree with TRBD1. The CDR3 loop spans 16 amino acids. CDR1 SEHNR and CDR2 FQNEAQ come from the germline V gene (reference sequence). V lost 4 bases and J lost 0; bases outside the gene matches: 6. Together with reference TRBV7-9 and TRBJ2-1, the CDR3 gives the full variable domain: DTGVSQNPRHKITKRGQNVTFRCDPISEHNRLYWYRQTLGQGPEFLTYFQNEAQLEKSRLLSDRFSAERPKGSFSTLEIQRTEQGDSAMYLCASSSTGISSYNEQFFGPGTRLTVL.

This chain links TRBV19 with TRBJ1-5; D may be TRBD1 (6 bases). Trimming removed 9 bases from V and 7 bases from J, with 22 bases in between. The CDR3 is 15 residues long. Germline values: CDR1 LNHDA, CDR2 SQIVND (reference sequence). CDR3 coding DNA: TGTGCCAGCGGGACCGGGACAAACTCCGGGCAGCCCCAGCATTTT. Its protein product is CASGTGTNSGQPQHF.

V and J are TRBV5-4 and TRBJ1-6; 9 nucleotides line up with TRBD1. V trimming: 2 bases; J trimming: 14 bases; junction bases outside the gene matches: 2. The CDR3 spans 12 residues. Germline V gives CDR1 SGHNT, CDR2 YYREEE (reference sequence). Here the CDR3 DNA reads TGTGCCAGCAGCTTTTGGACAGGGGCCCTCCACTTT. Translating it yields CASSFWTGALHF.